Below are 13 T cell receptor beta chains sequenced from a single sample in a study of control samples from healthy donors and cancer patients (dated by TCRdb to 2018 to 2020). The protocol used for the library was the immunoSEQ multiplex PCR assay. TCRdb re-hosts the immuneACCESS table, in-frame sequences only. Its copies lack some clones; in the studies checked, an unresolved V gene accounts for under half of them, and the cause for the rest is not known. This sample lists over 85,000 clones; less than 85% were detected once. 38% of the sample lies in the top ten. The material sequenced was PBMCs. These receptors were taken from a man aged 70 or older with lung cancer.

V is TRBV29-1 and J is TRBJ1-2; 9 bases map to TRBD1. Germline V gene sequence: CDR1 SQVTM, CDR2 ANQGSEA. This CDR3 has 12 amino acids. V dropped 7 bases and J dropped 8; count of bases not matched to a gene: 8. The CDR3 loop is CSEKQGAGGYTF. Here the CDR3 DNA reads TGCAGCGAAAAACAGGGGGCGGGAGGCTACACCTTC.

This chain links TRBV4-3 with TRBJ2-3, with 10 bases matching TRBD2. The V and J ends lost 1 base and 2 bases, in that order; junction bases with no gene match: 9. Per the germline V gene, CDR1 is LGHNA and CDR2 is YSLEER. The CDR3 is 18 residues long. The CDR3 sequence: CASSQGGLAGAFTDTQYF. The CDR3 region has the DNA TGCGCCAGCAGCCAAGGGGGTCTAGCGGGGGCCTTCACAGATACGCAGTATTTT.

The chain is built from TRBV4-1 and TRBJ1-1; D unresolved. Trimming took 1 base from V and 4 from J, leaving 13 bases between them. Germline CDR1 and CDR2: MGHRA and YSYEKL. This CDR3 contains 15 residues. The CDR3: CASSQVWTPSTEAFF. The DNA of the CDR3 is TGCGCCAGCAGCCAAGTTTGGACGCCGAGCACTGAAGCTTTCTTT.

The rearrangement uses TRBV7-2 and TRBJ2-5; unclear D gene. Between the trimmed V and J ends, which lost 5 bases and 4 bases, there was a span of 8 bases. The CDR3 extends over 12 amino acids. Germline CDR1 reads SGHTA; CDR2 reads FQGNSA. The CDR3 DNA follows: TGTGCCAGCAGCCTCTCCTTAGAGACCCAGTACTTC. Translating it yields CASSLSLETQYF.

The rearrangement uses TRBV12-5 and TRBJ2-1; TRBD1 matches at 9 bases. In germline, CDR1 is LGHNT, CDR2 FRNRAP. The J segment lost 7 bases and the V segment lost 5 bases, leaving 9 bases of the junction unmatched. The length of the CDR3 is 15 residues. CDR3 amino acids: CASGDSGTGLNEQFF. In DNA, the CDR3 is TGTGCTAGTGGTGATTCCGGGACAGGGTTAAATGAGCAGTTCTTC.

This clone was found a few times. This chain connects TRBV6-1 to TRBJ2-7; the D gene is possibly TRBD2 (6 bases). The CDR3 runs 13 residues. The germline V and J ends were trimmed by 3 bases and 1 base, with 7 bases remaining between them. Germline CDR1 MNHNS, CDR2 SASEGT. Here the CDR3 DNA reads TGTGCCAGCAGTGACGGGACTTCCTACGAGCAGTACTTC. As protein: CASSDGTSYEQYF.

The chain uses TRBV11-2 and TRBJ1-1; the D gene is possibly TRBD1 (6 bases). V lost 3 bases to trimming and J lost 5 bases, with 13 bases between them. CDR3 size: 14 residues. CDR1 and CDR2 from the germline V gene are SGHAT and FQNNGV. The CDR3 spells CASSFGGLGTEAFF. Here the CDR3 DNA reads TGTGCCAGCAGCTTCGGGGGGCTGGGTACTGAAGCTTTCTTT.

The chain has TRBV6-5 and TRBJ1-2; weak D call: TRBD1 (6 bases). Germline V gene data show CDR1 as MNHEY and CDR2 as SVGAGI. CDR3 length: 15 residues. V was clipped by 0 bases and J by 4 bases, with 12 bases between them. The CDR3 sequence is CASSYSKQGGYGYTF. CDR3 nucleotide sequence: TGTGCCAGCAGTTACTCGAAACAGGGAGGCTATGGCTACACCTTC.

This chain links TRBV21-1 with TRBJ2-1; TRBD1 is the table's D call and was not checked against the DNA. TRBV21-1 corresponds to a pseudogene. The CDR3 extends over 20 amino acids. The CDR3 coding sequence is TGTGCCAGCAGCAAAAAGATACCCCTGTCGAACCCGGGACAGGGTACGGAGCAGTTCTTC. It translates to CASSKKIPLSNPGQGTEQFF.

The chain has TRBV7-9 and TRBJ2-2; 8 nucleotides agree with TRBD1. CDR3 length equals 18 residues. Trimming at V came to 5 bases and at J to 2 bases, leaving 13 bases not matched to a gene. CDR1 is SEHNR and CDR2 is FQNEAQ in the germline V gene (reference sequence). In nucleotides, the CDR3 is TGTGCCAGCAGCAAGGGACAGGCCGTAACGATAAACACCGGGGAGCTGTTTTTT. Protein sequence: CASSKGQAVTINTGELFF.

This chain connects TRBV4-2 to TRBJ2-1, with TRBD2 matching 13 bases. This CDR3 contains 18 residues. Trimming took 0 bases from V and 7 from J; bases not matched to a gene: 9. Germline V gene sequence: CDR1 LGHNA, CDR2 YNFKEQ. The DNA of the CDR3 is TGTGCCAGCAGCCAAGAAGGGACACTAGCGGGGGGGACGAATGAGCAGTTCTTC. As protein: CASSQEGTLAGGTNEQFF.

The V and J genes are TRBV4-1 and TRBJ2-2; D is undetermined. V was trimmed by 2 bases and J by 6 bases, leaving 7 bases between them. Germline-derived CDR1 and CDR2 are MGHRA and YSYEKL. The CDR3 has 13 residues. In DNA, the CDR3 is TGCGCCAGCAGCCAATTAGTCCCCGGGGAGCTGTTTTTT. This codes for CASSQLVPGELFF.

The chain links TRBV28 to TRBJ1-2; TRBD1 might be the D (6 bases). From germline, CDR1 is MDHEN and CDR2 SYDVKM. V lost 5 bases to trimming and J lost 4 bases, with 17 bases between them. The CDR3 runs 15 residues. CDR3 protein: CASSVGGQLTYGYTF. The DNA for the CDR3 is TGTGCCAGCAGTGTGGGGGGGCAACTAACCTATGGCTACACCTTC.